Following are 13 T cell receptor beta chains from one sample sequenced in a study of blood T cells in healthy people across ages. Together with a sample-barcoded 5' primer, a J-beta primer mix was included in a second PCR lasting about 6 to 11 cycles. A single record per CDR3 protein comes from TCRdb applying MiXCR to the 5' RACE reads. The repertoire holds 700,000 or so distinct CDR3 sequences, about 20% seen once, with less than 25% in the top ten. The sequenced sample was blood. All receptors derive from a man aged 70-80 years in good health.

A few counts support this clonotype. The V call is TRBV27, the J call TRBJ1-4; D is unresolved. Trimming took 5 bases from V and 0 from J, leaving 13 bases between them. Germline assignment: CDR1 MNHEY and CDR2 SMNVEV (reference sequence). The CDR3 consists of 16 residues. The CDR3 DNA sequence: TGTGCCAGCAGTCGTCGGACCGTAGCAACTAATGAAAAACTGTTTTTT. Its protein is CASSRRTVATNEKLFF.

The table lists this clonotype with a few counts. The chain combines TRBV11-2 with TRBJ2-5; tentative D call: TRBD2 (5 bases). The DNA matches TRBJ2-1 better at its end, which makes the J call doubtful. The CDR3 covers 16 residues. Per the germline V gene, CDR1 is SGHAT and CDR2 is FQNNGV. The CDR3 DNA follows: TGTGCCAGCAGCTTAGGCTTGGACTGGCGAGACAATGAGCAGTTCTTC. As protein: CASSLGLDWRDNEQFF.

As for this clonotype: It is likely a read error, because the conserved phenylalanine at the end of the CDR3 is missing. The chain couples TRBV6-6 to TRBJ2-7; D unclear. The CDR3 contains 14 residues. V gave up 0 bases and J gave up 3 bases, with 9 bases separating them. Germline V gene sequence: CDR1 MNHNY, CDR2 SVGAGI (reference sequence). CDR3 DNA: TGTGCCAGCAGTTACTCAGCTAACGACTACGAGCAGTACCTC. Translation gives CASSYSANDYEQYL.

V usage is TRBV3-1 and J usage is TRBJ2-4, with 8 positions matching TRBD2. V lost 5 bases, J lost 5 bases, and 2 bases stayed unmatched. The germline V gene has CDR1 LGHDT and CDR2 YNNKEL (reference sequence). The CDR3 runs 13 residues. CDR3 in amino acids: CASSNSGENIQYF. CDR3 nucleotides: TGTGCCAGCAGCAATAGCGGGGAAAACATTCAGTACTTC.

This clonotype turned up a few times. The chain recombines TRBV7-9 with TRBJ1-2; 10 bases are a match to TRBD1. CDR3 length: 13 amino acids. V trimming: 8 bases; J trimming: 2 bases; junction bases outside the gene matches: 2. Germline assignment: CDR1 SEHNR and CDR2 FQNEAQ (reference sequence). For the CDR3, the DNA is TGTGCCAGCGCGGACAGGGGGAACTATGGCTACACCTTC. Protein product: CASADRGNYGYTF.

The chain combines TRBV20-1 with TRBJ2-5, with D uncertain. The J call is uncertain, as TRBJ2-1 better fits the DNA end. The CDR3 totals 15 residues. Germline CDR1 and CDR2: DFQATT and SNEGSKA (reference sequence). The DNA of the CDR3 is TGCAGTGCTACTCCCGCAGTGCTCTCCTACAATGAGCAGTTCTTC. It encodes CSATPAVLSYNEQFF.

This chain joins TRBV28 and TRBJ2-7; D gene unclear. This CDR3 is 15 amino acids long. Germline V gene sequence: CDR1 MDHEN, CDR2 SYDVKM. V lost 3 bases, J lost 13 bases, and 25 bases lay in between. CDR3 amino acids: CASSLLLGTTVVNYF. The CDR3 DNA follows: TGTGCCAGCAGTTTGTTGCTAGGTACTACGGTGGTGAATTACTTC.

The genes are TRBV20-1 and TRBJ2-2, with unresolved D. The ends were cut back, 6 bases at V and 4 bases at J, with 12 bases in the middle. In germline, CDR1 is DFQATT, CDR2 SNEGSKA (reference sequence). The CDR3 totals 13 residues. CDR3 bases: TGCAGTGCCCGCATGGGTGGCACCGGGGAGCTGTTTTTT. The encoded protein is CSARMGGTGELFF.

This clonotype was recorded many times. This chain links TRBV11-2 with TRBJ1-1; D call uncertain. The CDR3 length is 11 residues. Trimming shortened V by 6 bases and J by 4 bases, and 6 bases separated the two germline ends. Germline V CDR1 and CDR2: SGHAT, FQNNGV. CDR3 sequence reads: CASRAGTEAFF. As DNA, the CDR3 is TGTGCCAGCAGAGCGGGCACTGAAGCTTTCTTT.

The chain employs TRBV28 and TRBJ2-5, with 8 positions matching TRBD1. The DNA end is more similar to TRBJ2-7, so the J call may be wrong. The V gene's germline CDR1 is MDHEN and CDR2 SYDVKM. The CDR3 consists of 16 residues. CDR3 amino acids: CASSWTPGTGSYEQYF. The CDR3 DNA follows: TGTGCCAGCAGTTGGACCCCGGGGACAGGCTCCTACGAGCAGTACTTC.

The chain combines TRBV29-1 with TRBJ1-5, with D possibly being TRBD1 (5 bases). Trimming took 1 base from V and 5 from J, leaving 12 bases between them. The CDR3 covers 14 residues. CDR1 is SQVTM and CDR2 is ANQGSEA in the germline V gene. For the CDR3, the DNA is TGCAGCGTTGAAGTGTCAGGGCGGGATCAGCCCCAGCATTTT. Protein: CSVEVSGRDQPQHF.

This clonotype was recorded a few times. The chain employs TRBV12-3 or TRBV12-4 and TRBJ2-3; D may be TRBD1 (6 bases). Between the trimmed V and J ends, which lost 2 bases and 0 bases, there was a span of 12 bases. The length of the CDR3 is 16 residues. The CDR3 DNA reads as TGTGCCAGCAGTTTATTGCAGGGGTTTAGCACAGATACGCAGTATTTT. Encoded protein: CASSLLQGFSTDTQYF.

The chain joins TRBV6-2 or TRBV6-3 to TRBJ2-7; 15 nucleotides match TRBD2. The CDR3 length is 15 residues. The germline gives CDR1 MNHEY, CDR2 SVGEGT. V shed 5 bases and J 3 bases; nucleotides not matched to a gene: 2. CDR3 loop: CASSRTSGRVYEQYF. CDR3 bases: TGTGCCAGCAGTCGGACTAGCGGGAGGGTCTACGAGCAGTACTTC.